The present T cell receptor beta chain was sequenced within a study of blood T cells in healthy people across ages. Overall study findings and caveats: More naive CD4+ cells and higher diversity were found in long-lived than in aged donors.

Using a J-beta primer mix together with a sample-barcoded 5' primer, a second PCR was run for roughly 7 to 11 cycles. Using its own MiXCR run on the 5' RACE reads, TCRdb lists one record per CDR3 protein. The sample shows about 630,000 distinct CDR3 sequences, 20% to 25% of them seen only once. In the case of this clonotype: Its matching antigen is unknown.

This CDR3 contains 16 residues. Germline V gene sequence: CDR1 DFQATT, CDR2 SNEGSKA (reference sequence). The origin of this receptor is a man between 65 and 85 years old in good health. The sequencing input was blood. The chain couples TRBV20-1 to TRBJ2-5, with a tentative D call TRBD1 (6 bases). The better agreement between TRBJ2-7 and the DNA end casts doubt on the J call. The CDR3 protein is CSARPFLRGASYEQYF. The CDR3 bases are TGCAGTGCTAGACCCTTCCTCAGGGGCGCTTCCTACGAGCAGTACTTC.